The clone carrying this T cell receptor (beta chain) was found a few times. The target antigen is unknown. These data are taken from a study of T cells after yellow fever vaccination. Study background: SMART-Seq v4 Ultra Low Input prepared libraries from low-cell fractions. The study, taken as a whole, reports: The study noted that FACS-sorted repertoires could contain abundant clonotypes contaminating from the bulk population. Post-booster samples contained most primary-vaccination clones (about 95% CD4, about 87% CD8).

Production of TCR cDNA was by 5'RACE template switching, which also added a universal primer site and UMIs. TCRdb redid the calling of the 5' RACE reads with MiXCR, one entry per CDR3 protein. The sample yields about 300,000 distinct CDR3 sequences, approximately 10% seen once. The germline CDR1 and CDR2 sequences are SEHNR and FQNEAQ (reference sequence). The CDR3 loop spans 14 amino acids. Trimming at V came to 3 bases and at J to 5 bases, leaving 3 bases not matched to a gene. Sample: CD4+ T cells sorted from PBMCs, taken 5 days after the yellow fever booster vaccination. The rearrangement uses TRBV7-9 and TRBJ2-5; TRBD2 matches 10 bases. The source is a young man who received the YFV17D yellow fever vaccine. The CDR3, as DNA: TGTGCCAGCAGCTTCCAGCGGGAGGGGGAGACCCAGTACTTC. Protein: CASSFQREGETQYF. The variable domain in full, completed from reference TRBV7-9 and TRBJ2-5, reads DTGVSQNPRHKITKRGQNVTFRCDPISEHNRLYWYRQTLGQGPEFLTYFQNEAQLEKSRLLSDRFSAERPKGSFSTLEIQRTEQGDSAMYLCASSFQREGETQYFGPGTRLLVL.